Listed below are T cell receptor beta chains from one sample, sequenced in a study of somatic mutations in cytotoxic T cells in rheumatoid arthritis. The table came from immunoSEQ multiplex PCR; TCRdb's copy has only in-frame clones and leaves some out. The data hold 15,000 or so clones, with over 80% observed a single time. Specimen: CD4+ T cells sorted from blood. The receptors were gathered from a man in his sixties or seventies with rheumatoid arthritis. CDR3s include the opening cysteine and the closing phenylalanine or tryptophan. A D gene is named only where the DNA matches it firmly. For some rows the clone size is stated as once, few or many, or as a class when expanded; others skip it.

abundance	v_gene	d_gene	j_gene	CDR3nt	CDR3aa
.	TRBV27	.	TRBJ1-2	TGTGCCAGCAGTCCAATAGTCGGGTCGGGGTATGGCTACACCTTC	CASSPIVGSGYGYTF
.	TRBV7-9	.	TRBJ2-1	TGTGCCAGCAGCTTCCAGGGGAGCTCCTACAATGAGCAGTTCTTC	CASSFQGSSYNEQFF
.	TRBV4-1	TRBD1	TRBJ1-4	TGCGCCAGCAGCCGAAACTCCGGACAGGCCCTCTATGAAAAACTGTTTTTT	CASSRNSGQALYEKLFF
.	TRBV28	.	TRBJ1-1	TGTGCCAGCAGGCAGGGCTTGAACACTGAAGCTTTCTTT	CASRQGLNTEAFF
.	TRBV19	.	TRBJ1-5	TGTGCCAGTAGTAACACAGGGTATCAGCCCCAGCATTTT	CASSNTGYQPQHF
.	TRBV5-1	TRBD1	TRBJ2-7	TGCGCCAGCAGCCCCCACAGGGGGCACGGCGAGCAGTACTTC	CASSPHRGHGEQYF
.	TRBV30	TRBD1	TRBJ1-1	TGTGCCTGGAAAAAAAGGGACAGGGAGAACACTGAAGCTTTCTTT	CAWKKRDRENTEAFF
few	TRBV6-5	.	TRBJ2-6	TGTGCCAGCAACGCCCAGGGATCTGGGGCCAACGTCCTGACTTTC	CASNAQGSGANVLTF
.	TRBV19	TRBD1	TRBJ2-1	TGTGCCAGTAGTGAAGGGACAGGGCTCCACAATGAGCAGTTCTTC	CASSEGTGLHNEQFF
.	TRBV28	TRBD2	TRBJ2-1	TGTGCCAGCAGTTTTCCCGGGACTAGGCGGTGGGATGAGCAGTTCTTC	CASSFPGTRRWDEQFF
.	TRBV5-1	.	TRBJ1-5	TGCGCCAGCAGCTTCCTGTGCCGGGGAGCATGCAATCAGCCCCAGCATTTT	CASSFLCRGACNQPQHF
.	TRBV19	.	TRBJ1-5	TGTGCCAGTATGCAGTTTTATAGCAATCAGCCCCAGCATTTT	CASMQFYSNQPQHF
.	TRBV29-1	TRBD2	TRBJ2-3	TGCAGCGTTGAACTACTAGCGGGAGGAACAGATACGCAGTATTTT	CSVELLAGGTDTQYF
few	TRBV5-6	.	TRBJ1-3	TGTGCCAGCAGCTGGGGGACTGGACGGCACTCTGGAAACACCATATATTTT	CASSWGTGRHSGNTIYF
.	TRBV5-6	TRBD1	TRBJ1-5	TGTGCCAGCAGCTTCCGCGACAGGGTTAATTATAGCAATCAGCCCCAGCATTTT	CASSFRDRVNYSNQPQHF
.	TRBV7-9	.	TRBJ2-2	TGTGCCAGCAGCCCCCAGGAGGCCGGGGAGCTGTTTTTT	CASSPQEAGELFF
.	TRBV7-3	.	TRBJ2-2	TGTGCCAGCAGCCCGATGGGAGGCACCGGGGAGCTGTTTTTT	CASSPMGGTGELFF
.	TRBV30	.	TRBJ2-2	TGTGCCTGGGGATACAGGAGAGGGGAGCTGTTTTTT	CAWGYRRGELFF
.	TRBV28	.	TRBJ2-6	TGTGCCAGCAGTTTCCATTTGACAGAGAAGCCTCTAGGGGCCAACGTCCTGACTTTC	CASSFHLTEKPLGANVLTF